This T cell receptor beta chain derives from a study of blood T cell repertoires in COVID-19 (TCRdb year 2020). Turning to the overall study: Collaborator samples came from the United States, Italy and Spain and covered acute and convalescent phases of COVID-19. The prospective study material was composed of cDNA or gDNA derived from T cells, B-cell-depleted T cells, or PBMCs. Subjects who had been exposed to COVID-19, were actively infected with it, or had recovered from it provided the deeply sampled blood TCRbeta repertoires that made up the dataset. The repertoires were made available in a free public database intended to serve as a resource for research on the immune response to SARS-CoV-2. Samples came from the ongoing ImmuneRACE study (first 160 participants) plus 1,254 subjects from 6 global collaborators. Sample metadata almost always included a de-identified subject ID, COVID-19 status, age in years and sex. Where HLA class I and class II types were available, the types were taken from metadata supplied by the sample provider, not from assay-based typing. On the study overall, not on this receptor specifically: The quantity of clinical and demographic metadata differed by source and by participant and was supplied without curation.

After removal of 4 bases from V and 0 bases from J, the junction retains 11 bases not matched to a gene. CDR1 and CDR2, looked up from the germline V gene, are SGHRS and YFSETQ. Taken from cysteine to phenylalanine, the CDR3 has 19 residues. The read is trimmed to its CDR3 DNA, 57 bases read in frame from base 1. In regard to this clone: Its antigen is unknown. It has no much larger one-base neighbor in the sample; base qualities were not kept.

TCRbeta CDR3 regions were amplified from genomic DNA using the immunoSEQ Assay, a bias-controlled multiplex PCR. The study's own analysis went as follows. The number of nucleated cells in each sample was estimated from the amplification of reference gene primers within the assay. To quantify the absolute abundance of each unique TCRbeta CDR3 rearrangement, sequence reads were collapsed and filtered. Productive Simpson clonality was computed per sample as the square root of Simpson's diversity index over productive rearrangements. Entries here come from immuneACCESS through TCRdb and include only in-frame sequences with V and J called. Some clones fail to appear in such tables; in the studies checked, an unresolved V gene covers under half of the shortfall, and the cause of the remainder is unknown. Clone size and V and J calls were adopted from that table, with D and trimming inferred from the DNA. The sample profile shows 200,000 to 250,000 clones; 92% of them were found once. Together, the top ten hold around 1.2% of the sample.

Each collaborating institution followed its own protocols to collect whole blood in K2EDTA tubes. Collaborator samples were shipped for TCRbeta analysis as frozen whole blood, isolated PBMCs, or DNA extracted from either sample type. The sequenced sample consisted of peripheral blood. The origin of this receptor is a man aged 30 to 45 with acute or convalescent COVID-19. The sequence links TRBV5-1 to TRBJ1-6; 9 junctional bases match TRBD1. The CDR3 region reads CASSPRTGAVSSYNSPLHF. The DNA reads TGCGCCAGCAGCCCACGGACAGGGGCCGTGAGCTCCTATAATTCACCCCTCCACTTT.